This note documents a single T cell receptor (beta chain) sequence. The sample originates from a study of shared clonotypes between healthy human individuals. Deep-level assay runs were performed. Under the authors' procedure: ImmunoSEQ gave junction-only sequences without quality scores, so filtering differed. Some clones are missing from TCRdb's copy, which holds only in-frame ones; the method was immunoSEQ multiplex PCR. Clone size and V and J calls were adopted from that table, with D and trimming inferred from the DNA. The sample has more than 400,000 clones; 90% to 96% are singletons. Germline CDR1 reads MNHEY; CDR2 reads SVGAGI. The CDR3 runs to 13 residues. Trimming took off 5 bases at V and 2 bases at J, with 10 bases between the two ends.

The sequencing sample was made of naive CD4+ T cells sorted from blood. As for subset: CD45RA+ positively selected. This TCR derives from a woman in her thirties in good health. The gene calls are TRBV6-5 and TRBJ2-7, with no clear D. The CDR3 region is CASSPGPTYEQYF. As DNA, the CDR3 is TGTGCCAGCAGTCCTGGACCCACCTACGAGCAGTACTTC.